A single sample gave rise to the 18 T cell receptor beta chains below, sequenced in a study of identical twins. TCRdb re-called the 5' RACE reads with MiXCR, one entry per CDR3 protein. The data show 750,000 to 950,000 distinct CDR3 sequences, roughly an eighth seen once. The sample was also linked to a second study, of yellow fever vaccine responses in identical twins.

The specimen was PBMCs. These TCRs come from a woman under 30 in good health.

This clonotype was recorded many times. The chain couples TRBV5-1 to TRBJ2-7; 7 positions match TRBD2. The V gene's germline CDR1 is SGHRS and CDR2 YFSETQ. This CDR3 contains 15 residues. Trimming took 4 bases from V and 3 from J; bases not matched to a gene: 10. CDR3 coding DNA: TGCGCCAGCAGCCTCATGGGGGAGGGCCTCTACGAGCAGTACTTC. Translation gives CASSLMGEGLYEQYF. Filled out from reference TRBV5-1 and TRBJ2-7, the complete variable domain reads KAGVTQTPRYLIKTRGQQVTLSCSPISGHRSVSWYQQTPGQGLQFLFEYFSETQRNKGNFPGRFSGRQFSNSRSEMNVSTLELGDSALYLCASSLMGEGLYEQYFGPGTRLTVT.

This clonotype has only a few counts. The V and J genes are TRBV5-1 and TRBJ1-1; D perhaps matches TRBD1 (5 bases). In germline, CDR1 is SGHRS, CDR2 YFSETQ. Between the trimmed V and J ends, which lost 4 bases and 10 bases, there was a span of 20 bases. The CDR3 runs to 14 residues. The DNA of the CDR3 is TGCGCCAGCAGCCCTCAAGACAGTCACAAGACAGCTTTCTTT. It is translated as CASSPQDSHKTAFF.

This clonotype occurred a few times. This sequence joins TRBV10-1 and TRBJ2-5; D is perhaps TRBD2 (5 bases). CDR3 size: 15 residues. Trimming took off 0 bases at V and 0 bases at J, with 8 bases between the two ends. The germline V gene has CDR1 WNHNN and CDR2 SYGVQD (reference sequence). CDR3 nucleotide sequence: TGCGCCAGCAGTGAGTCCCGAGGGTACCAAGAGACCCAGTACTTC. Protein: CASSESRGYQETQYF.

This clonotype was seen only a few times. The chain carries TRBV29-1 and TRBJ2-3; D is unresolved. The CDR3 extends over 13 amino acids. Germline V gene data show CDR1 as SQVTM and CDR2 as ANQGSEA. Trimming pared 7 bases from V and 2 bases from J, leaving 13 bases between. The chain's CDR3 is CSDVRANTDTQYF. As DNA, the CDR3 is TGCAGCGACGTCCGGGCCAACACAGATACGCAGTATTTT.

J is TRBJ2-7 and V is TRBV12-3 or TRBV12-4; 7 bases match TRBD1. The J segment lost 2 bases and the V segment lost 3 bases, leaving 10 bases of the junction unmatched. This CDR3 contains 16 residues. The CDR3 nucleotides read TGTGCCAGCAGTTTGGGGATCAGGGGGAAGGCCTACGAGCAGTACTTC. Protein product: CASSLGIRGKAYEQYF.

The gene calls are TRBV5-1 and TRBJ2-1; D is possibly TRBD1 or TRBD2 (6 bases each). Trimming pared 6 bases from V and 5 bases from J, leaving 18 bases between. The CDR3 spans 15 residues. Per the germline V gene, CDR1 is SGHRS and CDR2 is YFSETQ. The CDR3 sequence is CASTARGAINNEQFF. The DNA of the CDR3 is TGCGCCAGCACTGCAAGGGGGGCTATTAACAATGAGCAGTTCTTC.

The rearrangement links TRBV7-6 to TRBJ2-2, with D perhaps given as TRBD1 or TRBD2 (6 bases each). This CDR3 spans 16 amino acids. The germline V gene has CDR1 SGHVS and CDR2 FNYEAQ. Trimming shortened V by 2 bases and J by 6 bases, and 16 bases separated the two germline ends. CDR3 nucleotide sequence: TGTGCCAGCAGCTTACTCCCGGGGGCTGGGCCCGGGGAGCTGTTTTTT. This codes for CASSLLPGAGPGELFF.

The chain links TRBV4-1 to TRBJ2-1; 11 bases map to TRBD2. The CDR3 consists of 16 residues. Per the germline V gene, CDR1 is MGHRA and CDR2 is YSYEKL. With 5 bases clipped from V and 8 bases from J, the junction kept 11 bases outside the gene matches. The CDR3 sequence: CASSSLTSGRNDEQFF. Here the CDR3 DNA reads TGCGCCAGCAGCTCTCTTACTAGCGGGAGAAACGATGAGCAGTTCTTC.

This clonotype was detected only a few times. V and J are TRBV20-1 and TRBJ2-2; D might be TRBD2 (6 bases). CDR1 is DFQATT, CDR2 SNEGSKA, per germline (reference sequence). The length of the CDR3 is 13 residues. The V and J ends lost 3 bases and 4 bases respectively, with 9 bases between them. The CDR3, as DNA: TGCAGTGCTAGGGTGGGGGGCACCGGGGAGCTGTTTTTT. Translated: CSARVGGTGELFF.

The sample holds many counts of this clonotype. The chain has TRBV3-1 and TRBJ2-1, with D possibly TRBD1 on 6 matching bases. Trimming pared 0 bases from V and 5 bases from J, leaving 11 bases between. This CDR3 spans 15 amino acids. Germline values: CDR1 LGHDT, CDR2 YNNKEL (reference sequence). CDR3 in amino acids: CASSQETGSDNEQFF. In DNA form, the CDR3 reads TGTGCCAGCAGCCAAGAAACAGGGTCAGACAATGAGCAGTTCTTC.

This clonotype was counted between two and nine times. The rearrangement links TRBV18 to TRBJ1-2; no definite D call. Per the germline V gene, CDR1 is KGHSH and CDR2 is LQKENI. V dropped 5 bases and J dropped 3 bases, with 13 bases sitting between them. There are 14 residues in the CDR3. The CDR3 nucleotides read TGTGCCAGCTCAGACGATGTACCCCACTATGGCTACACCTTC. This codes for CASSDDVPHYGYTF.

The sample holds a few counts of this clonotype. V is TRBV27 and J is TRBJ1-6; 10 bases line up with TRBD1. Germline loops: CDR1 MNHEY, CDR2 SMNVEV (reference sequence). V was clipped by 6 bases and J by 0 bases; unmatched bases: 11. CDR3 size: 19 residues. The CDR3 loop reads CASRTSGTGADSYNSPLHF. The CDR3 DNA reads as TGTGCCAGCAGGACCTCCGGGACAGGGGCCGACTCCTATAATTCACCCCTCCACTTT.

This clonotype was seen a few times. The rearrangement links TRBV20-1 to TRBJ2-1; 7 positions agree with TRBD1. Germline CDR1 and CDR2: DFQATT and SNEGSKA (reference sequence). V shed 0 bases, J shed 13 bases, and the junction held 9 bases outside the gene matches. The CDR3 extends over 13 amino acids. Written as DNA, the CDR3 is TGCAGTGCTAGAGACCAACAGGGGTTTGGACAGTTCTTC. Amino acids: CSARDQQGFGQFF.

This clonotype was seen more than once but under ten times. This sequence joins TRBV3-1 and TRBJ1-1, with 11 nucleotides matching TRBD1. Looked up from germline, CDR1 is LGHDT and CDR2 is YNNKEL (reference sequence). The CDR3 runs 17 residues. V was pared by 3 bases and J by 4 bases, with 10 bases of the junction left unmatched. For the CDR3, the DNA is TGTGCCAGCAGCCACTCCGGACAGGGGGCCTCGGTCACTGAAGCTTTCTTT. Translated, it gives CASSHSGQGASVTEAFF.

The sample holds a few counts of this clonotype. The V and J genes are TRBV7-3 and TRBJ2-7, with a possible D match to TRBD1 (7 bases). Per germline, CDR1 SGHTA and CDR2 FQGTGA. Trimming took off 0 bases at V and 7 bases at J, with 10 bases between the two ends. The CDR3 loop spans 13 amino acids. The CDR3 is CASSLTQGGEQYF. CDR3 nucleotides: TGTGCCAGCAGCTTAACTCAGGGGGGAGAGCAGTACTTC. The whole variable domain, filled in from reference TRBV7-3 and TRBJ2-7, reads GAGVSQTPSNKVTEKGKYVELRCDPISGHTALYWYRQSLGQGPEFLIYFQGTGAADDSGLPNDRFFAVRPEGSVSTLKIQRTERGDSAVYLCASSLTQGGEQYFGPGTRLTVT.

The V and J genes are TRBV6-1 and TRBJ2-5; weak D call: TRBD1 (6 bases). Germline CDR1 MNHNS, CDR2 SASEGT. V was cut by 6 bases and J by 2 bases, with 13 bases left in between. This CDR3 spans 14 amino acids. CDR3 sequence reads: CASSPGTPQETQYF. As DNA, the CDR3 is TGTGCCAGCAGCCCCGGGACACCGCAAGAGACCCAGTACTTC.

The table lists this clonotype with a few counts. The rearrangement joins TRBV3-1 to TRBJ2-7; D possibly corresponds to TRBD1 (5 bases). CDR1 and CDR2 from the germline V gene are LGHDT and YNNKEL (reference sequence). V lost 4 bases and J 6 bases, leaving 16 bases between the germline ends. The CDR3 loop spans 14 amino acids. As DNA, the CDR3 is TGTGCCAGCAGCCGGACAACCGGTTTACGCGAGCAGTACTTC. Protein: CASSRTTGLREQYF.

The chain uses TRBV5-1 and TRBJ2-3; 11 positions agree with TRBD2. J lost 5 bases, V lost 2 bases, and 10 bases had no gene match. The CDR3 is made up of 17 amino acids. CDR1 and CDR2 from the germline V gene are SGHRS and YFSETQ. In DNA, the CDR3 is TGCGCCAGCAGCTTCACGACTAGCGGGACCTCCGGAGATACGCAGTATTTT. Its protein product is CASSFTTSGTSGDTQYF.